These T cell receptor beta chains were read from a single sample in a study of graft-versus-host responses after intestinal transplantation. Profiling relied on immunoSEQ multiplex PCR, and the TCRdb table lists in-frame clones only, not all of them. The repertoire includes 4,000 or so clones, around 32% of them detected once, and 7.9% sits in the top ten. The starting material was alloreactive CD4+ T cells from a mixed lymphocyte reaction culture, obtained before transplantation. The receptors come from a human patient who was an organ donor for intestinal transplantation. Both conserved end residues are trimmed from each CDR3. The order of the fields is CDR3 length, J gene, D gene, V gene, CDR3 protein. D genes are given only for firm matches.

cdr3_length: 9; j_call: TRBJ2-5; d_call: NA; v_call: TRBV18; cdr3_aa: ASSDQETQY
cdr3_length: 14; j_call: TRBJ1-1; d_call: NA; v_call: TRBV11-2; cdr3_aa: ASSLDRIGLNTEAF
cdr3_length: 14; j_call: TRBJ2-5; d_call: TRBD2; v_call: TRBV5-4; cdr3_aa: ASSQDQWGGEETQY
cdr3_length: 12; j_call: TRBJ2-5; d_call: NA; v_call: TRBV5-1; cdr3_aa: ASSFLRGKETQY
cdr3_length: 16; j_call: TRBJ2-3; d_call: TRBD2; v_call: TRBV7-2; cdr3_aa: ASSLARVAGGHIDTQY
cdr3_length: 13; j_call: TRBJ2-3; d_call: NA; v_call: TRBV7-2; cdr3_aa: ASSLRGGGTDTQY
cdr3_length: 12; j_call: TRBJ2-5; d_call: TRBD1; v_call: TRBV18; cdr3_aa: ASSPRTGQETQY
cdr3_length: 12; j_call: TRBJ1-2; d_call: NA; v_call: TRBV4-3; cdr3_aa: ASSQDSRGYGYT
cdr3_length: 15; j_call: TRBJ1-2; d_call: TRBD1; v_call: TRBV9; cdr3_aa: ASSATGTGVLSYGYT
cdr3_length: 11; j_call: TRBJ2-7; d_call: NA; v_call: TRBV23-1; cdr3_aa: ASSQSQGYEQY
cdr3_length: 12; j_call: TRBJ1-1; d_call: TRBD1; v_call: TRBV27; cdr3_aa: ASSTRTGSAEAF
cdr3_length: 14; j_call: TRBJ1-5; d_call: NA; v_call: TRBV6-6; cdr3_aa: ASSYSLTPSNQPQH
cdr3_length: 11; j_call: TRBJ1-2; d_call: NA; v_call: TRBV6-5; cdr3_aa: ASSPTSIYGYT
cdr3_length: 13; j_call: TRBJ1-1; d_call: NA; v_call: TRBV6-5; cdr3_aa: ASSLLGGAGTEAF
cdr3_length: 10; j_call: TRBJ1-2; d_call: NA; v_call: TRBV6-5; cdr3_aa: ASSSFNYGYT
cdr3_length: 13; j_call: TRBJ1-1; d_call: NA; v_call: TRBV7-6; cdr3_aa: ASSLKGSGDTEAF
cdr3_length: 9; j_call: TRBJ2-7; d_call: NA; v_call: TRBV20-1; cdr3_aa: SARLAYEQY